What follows are 9 T cell receptor beta chains derived from one specimen sequenced in a study of T cell responses to AZD1222 COVID-19 vaccine (dated by TCRdb to the early 2020s). Taken with the paper, the label for time point translates to: about 28 days (+/-7) after the second vaccine dose. Reading the label with the study, this specimen's treatment or condition is: meningococcal conjugate vaccine given as trial control. The library was made by the immunoSEQ multiplex PCR assay. TCRdb carries this immuneACCESS record with in-frame sequences only. Its versions omit some clonotypes, under half of them owing to an unresolved V gene in the studies checked, with the rest unexplained. The sample table records 150,000 to 200,000 clones; approximately 92% of these occur just once. The ten largest clones represent 0.8% to 1.3% of the sample. The sample was peripheral blood, taken 28 days after the second dose of the MenACWY control vaccine. These receptors were obtained from an adult who received the MenACWY meningococcal vaccine as a control.

This chain joins TRBV6-5 and TRBJ2-7; the D gene is possibly TRBD1 (6 bases). The CDR3 totals 16 residues. Per germline, CDR1 MNHEY and CDR2 SVGAGI. The ends were cut back, 2 bases at V and 1 base at J, with 15 bases in the middle. The CDR3 here is CASSYKHPGTSYEQYF. The CDR3 DNA reads TGTGCCAGCAGTTACAAACACCCCGGGACATCCTACGAGCAGTACTTC.

The genes are TRBV19 and TRBJ1-2; D unclear. The V end lost 5 bases, the J end lost 3 bases, and 1 base lay between the germline ends. The germline CDR1 and CDR2 sequences are LNHDA and SQIVND (reference sequence). CDR3 length equals 10 residues. CDR3 DNA: TGTGCCAGTAGTGACTATGGCTACACCTTC. The encoded protein is CASSDYGYTF.

The chain joins TRBV12-3 or TRBV12-4 to TRBJ1-5; possibly TRBD1 for D (6 bases). V was pared by 6 bases and J by 4 bases, with 10 bases between. This CDR3 region has 13 residues. The CDR3 bases are TGTGCCAGCAGAGACACAGGGAATCAGCCCCAGCATTTT. Residues: CASRDTGNQPQHF.

This clone was seen a handful of times. This rearrangement joins TRBV30 to TRBJ2-7; D ambiguous. Germline CDR1 and CDR2: GTSNPN and SVGIG (reference sequence). The CDR3 extends over 15 amino acids. The ends were cut back, 3 bases at V and 0 bases at J, with 15 bases in the middle. The CDR3 DNA reads as TGTGCCTGGAGCAAGACTGCTACTATCTCCTACGAGCAGTACTTC. It is translated as CAWSKTATISYEQYF.

J is TRBJ2-7 and V is TRBV5-5; TRBD2 matches 7 bases. Germline V gives CDR1 SGHKS, CDR2 YYEKEE (reference sequence). There are 15 residues in the CDR3. J gave up 2 bases and V 4 bases, and 9 bases lay outside the gene matches. DNA for the CDR3: TGTGCCAGCAGCAGTGAGCGGGGCCGAGCCTACGAGCAGTACTTC. Protein product: CASSSERGRAYEQYF. Looking up the rest from reference TRBV5-5 and TRBJ2-7 gives the full variable domain: DAGVTQSPTHLIKTRGQQVTLRCSPISGHKSVSWYQQVLGQGPQFIFQYYEKEERGRGNFPDRFSARQFPNYSSELNVNALLLGDSALYLCASSSERGRAYEQYFGPGTRLTVT.

The CDR3 protein is CASSNQGNTEAFF. For the CDR3, the DNA is TGTGCCAGCAGTAACCAGGGGAACACTGAAGCTTTCTTT. The chain joins TRBV6-2 or TRBV6-3 to TRBJ1-1, with D maybe TRBD1 (5 bases). CDR1 MNHEY and CDR2 SVGEGT come from the germline V gene. Trimming took 5 bases from V and 1 from J, leaving 8 bases between them. The length of the CDR3 is 13 residues.

The V gene is TRBV10-3, the J gene TRBJ1-2; D is uncertain. This CDR3 is 12 amino acids long. With 5 bases removed from V and 5 bases from J, the gap between germline ends came to 9 bases. Germline V lookup: CDR1 ENHRY, CDR2 SYGVKD. CDR3 DNA: TGTGCCATCAGTTCCGGGGAGTATGGCTACACCTTC. Translating gives CAISSGEYGYTF.

The chain carries TRBV6-5 and TRBJ1-4; weak D call: TRBD1 (6 bases). The germline V gene has CDR1 MNHEY and CDR2 SVGAGI. This CDR3 has 15 residues. Trimming took off 5 bases at V and 0 bases at J, with 10 bases between the two ends. The CDR3 here is CASSPEGATNEKLFF. As DNA, the CDR3 is TGTGCCAGCAGTCCCGAGGGGGCAACTAATGAAAAACTGTTTTTT.

The chain carries TRBV15 and TRBJ1-2, with D tentatively TRBD1 (6 bases). Trimming pared 6 bases from V and 4 bases from J, leaving 12 bases between. Germline V CDR1 and CDR2: LNHNV, YYDKDF (reference sequence). The CDR3 covers 13 residues. CDR3 loop: CATSPDSSYGYTF. CDR3 coding DNA: TGTGCCACCAGTCCGGACAGTAGCTATGGCTACACCTTC.